This record concerns one T cell receptor (beta chain) sequence. This sample is drawn from a study of blood T cell repertoires in COVID-19. Whole-study context: Some COVID-19 samples were acute and others convalescent; all came from the United States, Italy and Spain. T cells, B-cell-depleted T cells, or PBMCs supplied cDNA or gDNA.

In the authors' methods: Reference gene primer amplification gave estimated nucleated cell counts. Sequencing was performed with immunoSEQ multiplex PCR; in TCRdb, only in-frame clones are kept and a portion is missing. Clone size and the V and J calls come from that table; the DNA yielded D and trimming. The sample has 60,000 to 80,000 clones, roughly 92% seen once. Sequencing used peripheral blood. The origin of this receptor is a human donor in a cohort sampled during active COVID-19.

The CDR3 reads CASSQMTSGGVVITDTQYF. In nucleotides, the CDR3 is TGCGCCAGCAGCCAAATGACTAGCGGAGGCGTAGTCATCACAGATACGCAGTATTTT. The V call is TRBV4-1, the J call TRBJ2-3; 9 nucleotides align to TRBD2. The CDR3 has 19 amino acids. With 2 bases clipped from V and 2 bases from J, the junction kept 14 bases outside the gene matches. Looked up from germline, CDR1 is MGHRA and CDR2 is YSYEKL.